This passage covers 28 T cell receptor beta chains from one sample sequenced in a study of shared clonotypes between healthy human individuals. Sequencing used immunoSEQ multiplex PCR; TCRdb keeps in-frame clones, though not all of them. Of some 1,400,000 clones listed, roughly 96% were seen once; the top ten hold roughly 1.2%. Specimen: naive CD4+ T cells sorted from blood. Subset meaning: CD45RA+ positively selected. Every receptor here comes from a man younger than 40 in good health.

This rearrangement joins TRBV4-1 to TRBJ2-1; D possibly corresponds to TRBD2 (5 bases). Germline V gene data show CDR1 as MGHRA and CDR2 as YSYEKL. V gave up 5 bases and J gave up 2 bases, with 13 bases separating them. The CDR3 loop spans 15 amino acids. The CDR3 spells CASSFRTETYNEQFF. The CDR3 nucleotides read TGCGCCAGCAGCTTTCGGACTGAAACCTACAATGAGCAGTTCTTC.

This chain uses TRBV5-6 with TRBJ1-2; D unresolved. Per germline, CDR1 SGHDT and CDR2 YYEEEE. Trimming removed 0 bases from V and 5 bases from J, with 8 bases in between. CDR3 length equals 13 residues. This CDR3 is CASSLDTEYGYTF. As DNA, the CDR3 is TGTGCCAGCAGCTTGGATACAGAATATGGCTACACCTTC.

The chain carries TRBV9 and TRBJ2-1; D unresolved. Trimming removed 7 bases at V and 4 bases at J, with 12 bases between. This CDR3 region has 13 residues. Looked up from germline, CDR1 is SGDLS and CDR2 is YYNGEE. CDR3 sequence: CASGAAAYNEQFF. CDR3 nucleotides: TGTGCCAGCGGCGCCGCCGCTTACAATGAGCAGTTCTTC. The full variable domain, in which reference TRBV9 and TRBJ2-1 provide the parts outside the CDR3, is DSGVTQTPKHLITATGQRVTLRCSPRSGDLSVYWYQQSLDQGLQFLIQYYNGEERAKGNILERFSAQQFPDLHSELNLSSLELGDSALYFCASGAAAYNEQFFGPGTRLTVL.

This clone was recorded once. This chain joins TRBV27 and TRBJ1-4, with D possibly being TRBD1 (6 bases). Germline V gene data show CDR1 as MNHEY and CDR2 as SMNVEV (reference sequence). There are 18 residues in the CDR3. The V and J ends lost 2 bases and 3 bases respectively, with 19 bases between them. The chain's CDR3 is CASSLITGRGISNEKLFF. The DNA for the CDR3 is TGTGCCAGCAGTTTAATCACAGGGAGGGGAATATCTAATGAAAAACTGTTTTTT.

CDR3 amino acids: CASSIGLAGGYEQYF. The CDR3 coding sequence is TGTGCCAGCAGCATAGGACTAGCGGGAGGTTACGAGCAGTACTTC. The chain recombines TRBV7-9 with TRBJ2-7, with 14 bases that match TRBD2. Unmatched junction bases numbered 4, after V lost 5 bases and J lost 4 bases. Germline values: CDR1 SEHNR, CDR2 FQNEAQ (reference sequence). The CDR3 totals 15 residues.

V and J are TRBV7-6 and TRBJ2-3; 15 positions match TRBD2. This CDR3 is 19 amino acids long. V lost 1 base to trimming and J lost 1 base; unmatched junction nucleotides: 6. Germline CDR1 and CDR2: SGHVS and FNYEAQ. CDR3 sequence: CASSLVVGLAGGRTDTQYF. The CDR3 DNA is TGTGCCAGCAGCTTAGTGGTGGGACTAGCGGGAGGTCGCACAGATACGCAGTATTTT.

This chain links TRBV5-1 with TRBJ2-5, with 11 bases identical to TRBD2. The CDR3 sequence is 15 residues long. Germline assignment: CDR1 SGHRS and CDR2 YFSETQ. V was clipped by 4 bases and J by 4 bases; unmatched bases: 6. The CDR3 region is CASSGSSGGAETQYF. The CDR3, as DNA: TGCGCCAGCAGCGGTAGTAGCGGGGGGGCAGAGACCCAGTACTTC.

The chain couples TRBV29-1 to TRBJ2-2; D gene uncertain. This CDR3 region has 14 residues. CDR1 is SQVTM and CDR2 is ANQGSEA in the germline V gene. V lost 8 bases and J 2 bases, leaving 15 bases between the germline ends. CDR3 loop: CSSRTESNTGELFF. DNA for the CDR3: TGCAGCTCCCGTACGGAGAGCAACACCGGGGAGCTGTTTTTT.

The rearrangement joins TRBV5-4 to TRBJ2-5; possibly TRBD2 for D (6 bases). Deletions cut 0 bases from V and 2 bases from J, with 8 bases between. The CDR3 runs 14 residues. The germline CDR1 and CDR2 sequences are SGHNT and YYREEE (reference sequence). The CDR3 loop reads CASSLEAGQETQYF. CDR3 bases: TGTGCCAGCAGCTTGGAGGCGGGACAAGAGACCCAGTACTTC.

This sequence joins TRBV10-3 and TRBJ1-4, with 8 bases that match TRBD1. The V gene's germline CDR1 is ENHRY and CDR2 SYGVKD. The CDR3 contains 15 residues. The trim removed 11 bases at V and 4 bases at J, leaving 12 bases unmatched. The CDR3 is CAASQGQASNEKLFF. CDR3 coding DNA: TGTGCCGCCTCCCAGGGACAGGCGAGTAATGAAAAACTGTTTTTT.

This chain joins TRBV11-2 and TRBJ2-7; possibly TRBD1 or TRBD2 for D (5 bases each). Trimming removed 2 bases at V and 5 bases at J, with 10 bases between. Germline V lookup: CDR1 SGHAT, CDR2 FQNNGV. The CDR3 length is 13 residues. The CDR3 protein is CASSLSRDHEQYF. The CDR3 DNA reads TGTGCCAGCAGCTTAAGCAGGGACCACGAGCAGTACTTC.

The J gene is TRBJ2-3, the V gene TRBV6-5; D remains ambiguous. Germline V CDR1 and CDR2: MNHEY, SVGAGI. The CDR3 length is 13 residues. Trimming shortened V by 2 bases and J by 5 bases, and 8 bases separated the two germline ends. As DNA, the CDR3 is TGTGCCAGCAGTTACCCCCCCGAAGATACGCAGTATTTT. This gives the protein CASSYPPEDTQYF.

The chain has TRBV27 and TRBJ1-1; no firm D call. In germline, CDR1 is MNHEY, CDR2 SMNVEV (reference sequence). This CDR3 region has 13 residues. V was pared by 6 bases and J by 8 bases, with 16 bases between. CDR3 nucleotide sequence: TGTGCCAGCAGCTATACGACGGGCCTCGAAGCTTTCTTT. It is translated as CASSYTTGLEAFF.

This clone was seen just once. V gene TRBV6-1 combines with J gene TRBJ2-7; the D gene is possibly TRBD2 (6 bases). The germline CDR1 and CDR2 sequences are MNHNS and SASEGT. V lost 6 bases, J lost 2 bases, and 11 bases lay in between. The CDR3 covers 13 residues. DNA of the CDR3: TGTGCCAGCAGGCCTAGCGCGACCTACGAGCAGTACTTC. This translates into CASRPSATYEQYF.

This chain connects TRBV18 to TRBJ2-7; 9 bases match TRBD1. Germline values: CDR1 KGHSH, CDR2 LQKENI. J gave up 5 bases and V 4 bases, and 6 bases lay outside the gene matches. The CDR3 has 14 amino acids. In DNA, the CDR3 is TGTGCCAGCTCACAGTTACAGGGGGCGGACGAGCAGTACTTC. The encoded protein is CASSQLQGADEQYF.

The rearrangement links TRBV27 to TRBJ1-2, with TRBD1 matching 10 bases. Germline CDR1 and CDR2: MNHEY and SMNVEV (reference sequence). V dropped 5 bases and J dropped 4; count of bases not matched to a gene: 7. The CDR3 extends over 15 amino acids. The CDR3 spells CASSKYRTGGYGYTF. The DNA of the CDR3 is TGTGCCAGCAGTAAATACCGGACAGGGGGCTATGGCTACACCTTC.

This chain joins TRBV29-1 and TRBJ1-2; unclear D gene. The germline V gene encodes CDR1 SQVTM and CDR2 ANQGSEA. The CDR3 covers 14 residues. The V end was cut by 1 base, the J end by 1 base, with 10 bases between. CDR3 amino acids: CSVEVWHGNYGYTF. Written as DNA, the CDR3 is TGCAGCGTTGAAGTTTGGCACGGTAACTATGGCTACACCTTC.

The genes are TRBV27 and TRBJ1-5, with D maybe TRBD1 (5 bases). With 5 bases removed from V and 0 bases from J, the gap between germline ends came to 8 bases. This CDR3 has 14 amino acids. Germline CDR1 reads MNHEY; CDR2 reads SMNVEV (reference sequence). For the CDR3, the DNA is TGTGCCAGCAGTCGAAGGGGTAGCAATCAGCCCCAGCATTTT. Its translation is CASSRRGSNQPQHF.

The CDR3 loop reads CATSTAGTVPYEQYF. The DNA of the CDR3 is TGTGCCACCAGCACCGCCGGGACAGTACCCTACGAGCAGTACTTC. This sequence joins TRBV15 and TRBJ2-7, with TRBD1 matching 7 bases. This CDR3 region has 15 residues. J lost 2 bases, V lost 4 bases, and 8 bases had no gene match. CDR1 is LNHNV and CDR2 is YYDKDF in the germline V gene (reference sequence).

The J gene is TRBJ2-7, the V gene TRBV25-1; D is uncertain. Germline V lookup: CDR1 MGHDK, CDR2 SYGVNS. Trimming took off 6 bases at V and 3 bases at J, with 15 bases between the two ends. This CDR3 is 14 amino acids long. CDR3 in amino acids: CASSAGSSLYEQYF. DNA of the CDR3: TGTGCCAGCAGCGCTGGATCCTCCCTCTACGAGCAGTACTTC.

The J gene is TRBJ1-2, the V gene TRBV4-1; 7 bases fit TRBD1. This CDR3 is built from 15 residues. With V trimmed by 2 bases and J by 7 bases, 10 bases remained unmatched. Germline V gene lookup returns CDR1 MGHRA and CDR2 YSYEKL. CDR3 amino acids: CASSQKITGVGGYTF. DNA for the CDR3: TGCGCCAGCAGCCAAAAGATCACAGGGGTGGGTGGCTACACCTTC.

V is TRBV5-4 and J is TRBJ1-1, with TRBD1 matching 11 bases. J was trimmed by 1 base and V by 3 bases; bases with no gene match: 5. The CDR3 length is 16 residues. Germline assignment: CDR1 SGHNT and CDR2 YYREEE (reference sequence). Written as DNA, the CDR3 is TGTGCCAGCAGCTGGACAGGGGGCTACCAGAACACTGAAGCTTTCTTT. Its protein is CASSWTGGYQNTEAFF.

The V call is TRBV28, the J call TRBJ1-2, with no clear D. The germline V gene encodes CDR1 MDHEN and CDR2 SYDVKM. The CDR3 totals 15 residues. V was shortened by 2 bases and J by 2 bases, with 12 bases between the two germline ends. The CDR3 DNA follows: TGTGCCAGCAGTTTAGGTGGGCAGTGGAACTATGGCTACACCTTC. It codes for CASSLGGQWNYGYTF.

CDR3 nucleotides: TGTGCCAGCTCACAGATCAGGGATTCCTACGAGCAGTACTTC. Encoded protein: CASSQIRDSYEQYF. V and J are TRBV18 and TRBJ2-7; D is possibly TRBD1 (5 bases). CDR1 is KGHSH, CDR2 LQKENI, per germline. V lost 4 bases to trimming and J lost 1 base, with 11 bases between them. The length of the CDR3 is 14 residues.

The V and J genes are TRBV11-2 and TRBJ2-7; 7 nucleotides agree with TRBD2. The CDR3 loop spans 16 amino acids. V shed 5 bases and J 1 base; nucleotides not matched to a gene: 11. Germline V gene sequence: CDR1 SGHAT, CDR2 FQNNGV. This chain's CDR3 is CASSPLGGGASYEQYF. The CDR3 DNA reads as TGTGCCAGCAGCCCCTTGGGGGGAGGGGCGTCCTACGAGCAGTACTTC.

The chain employs TRBV6-6 and TRBJ2-7; 8 nucleotides match TRBD1. The length of the CDR3 is 14 residues. Germline CDR1 reads MNHNY; CDR2 reads SVGAGI (reference sequence). J lost 2 bases, V lost 5 bases, and 5 bases had no gene match. The chain's CDR3 is CASSTTGGTYEQYF. The CDR3 bases are TGTGCCAGCAGTACCACAGGGGGGACCTACGAGCAGTACTTC.

Comments on this clone: Other nucleotide sequences in the sample specify the same CDR3. CDR3 in DNA: TGTGCCAGCAGTGAAGCCTACTACGAGCAGTACTTC. This gives the protein CASSEAYYEQYF. The chain combines TRBV6-1 with TRBJ2-7; D unresolved. V was pared by 0 bases and J by 3 bases, with 3 bases between. This CDR3 spans 12 amino acids. Germline values: CDR1 MNHNS, CDR2 SASEGT.

The chain links TRBV11-2 to TRBJ2-7; TRBD1 is a possible D gene (6 bases). Per the germline V gene, CDR1 is SGHAT and CDR2 is FQNNGV. Trimming removed 2 bases from V and 3 bases from J, with 20 bases in between. The CDR3 has 17 amino acids. This CDR3 is CASSLYSWDIRNYEQYF. The CDR3, as DNA: TGTGCCAGCAGCTTATATAGCTGGGACATAAGGAACTACGAGCAGTACTTC.